The entry that follows covers one TCR beta chain sequence. The source of the sample is a study of blood T cell repertoires in COVID-19. Study details: Both acute and convalescent COVID-19 samples were obtained from the United States, Italy and Spain.

The table came from immunoSEQ multiplex PCR; TCRdb's copy has only in-frame clones and leaves some out. The sample lists 80,000 or so clones, roughly 80% seen once, with about 35% in the top ten. V lost 5 bases and J lost 5; bases outside the gene matches: 8. Germline values: CDR1 SGHVS, CDR2 FQNEAQ. The CDR3 contains 15 residues. The chain employs TRBV7-8 and TRBJ1-5, with 8 positions matching TRBD1. Sequencing was performed on peripheral blood. The clonotype originates from a woman between 70 and 85 years old with acute or convalescent COVID-19. CDR3: CASSPRTGKDQPQHF. The CDR3 DNA is TGTGCCAGCAGCCCCCGGACAGGGAAAGATCAGCCCCAGCATTTT.